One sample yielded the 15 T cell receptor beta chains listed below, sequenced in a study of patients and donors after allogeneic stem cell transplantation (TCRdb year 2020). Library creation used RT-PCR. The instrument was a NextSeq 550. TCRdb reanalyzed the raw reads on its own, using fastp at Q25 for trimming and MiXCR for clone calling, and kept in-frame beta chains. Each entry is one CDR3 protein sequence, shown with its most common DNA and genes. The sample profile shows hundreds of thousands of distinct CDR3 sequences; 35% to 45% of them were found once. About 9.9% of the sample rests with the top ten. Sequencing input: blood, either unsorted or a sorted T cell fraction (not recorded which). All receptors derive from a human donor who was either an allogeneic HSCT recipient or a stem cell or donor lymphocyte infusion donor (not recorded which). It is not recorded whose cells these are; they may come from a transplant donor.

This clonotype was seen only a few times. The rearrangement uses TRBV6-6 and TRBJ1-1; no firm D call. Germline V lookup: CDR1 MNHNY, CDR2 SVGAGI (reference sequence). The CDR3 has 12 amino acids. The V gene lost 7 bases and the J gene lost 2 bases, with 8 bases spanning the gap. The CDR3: CASNWGNTEAFF. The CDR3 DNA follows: TGTGCCAGCAATTGGGGAAACACTGAAGCTTTCTTT.

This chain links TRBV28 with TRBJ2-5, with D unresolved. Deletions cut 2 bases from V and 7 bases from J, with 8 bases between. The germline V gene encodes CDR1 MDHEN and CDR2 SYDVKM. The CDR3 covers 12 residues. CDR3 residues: CASSLPGGTQYF. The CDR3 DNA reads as TGTGCCAGCAGTTTACCTGGCGGGACCCAGTACTTC.

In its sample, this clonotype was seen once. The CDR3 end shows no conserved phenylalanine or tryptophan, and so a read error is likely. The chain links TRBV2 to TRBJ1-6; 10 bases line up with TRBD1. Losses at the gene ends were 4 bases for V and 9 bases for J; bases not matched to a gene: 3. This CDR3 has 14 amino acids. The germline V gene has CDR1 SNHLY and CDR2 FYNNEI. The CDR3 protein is CASSAGTGVSPLHL. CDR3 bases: TGTGCCAGCAGTGCCGGGACAGGGGTTTCACCCCTCCACTTG.

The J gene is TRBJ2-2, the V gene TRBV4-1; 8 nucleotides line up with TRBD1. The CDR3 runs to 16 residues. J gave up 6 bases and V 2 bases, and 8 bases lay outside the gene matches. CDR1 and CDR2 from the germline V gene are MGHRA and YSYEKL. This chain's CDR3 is CASSQQDRGPAGELFF. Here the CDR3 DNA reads TGCGCCAGCAGCCAACAAGACAGGGGCCCGGCCGGGGAGCTGTTTTTT.

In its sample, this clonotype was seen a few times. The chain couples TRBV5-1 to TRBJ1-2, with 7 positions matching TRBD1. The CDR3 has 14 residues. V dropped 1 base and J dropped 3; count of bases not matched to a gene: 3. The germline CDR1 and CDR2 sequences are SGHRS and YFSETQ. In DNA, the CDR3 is TGCGCCAGCAGCTTGAGGGGGCCCGACTATGGCTACACCTTC. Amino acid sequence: CASSLRGPDYGYTF.

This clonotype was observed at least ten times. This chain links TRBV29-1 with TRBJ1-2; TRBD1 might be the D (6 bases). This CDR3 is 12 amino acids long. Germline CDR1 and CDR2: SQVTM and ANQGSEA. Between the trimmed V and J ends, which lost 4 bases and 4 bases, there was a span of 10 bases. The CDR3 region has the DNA TGCAGCGTTGCAGGGGAGGGCTATGGCTACACCTTC. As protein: CSVAGEGYGYTF.

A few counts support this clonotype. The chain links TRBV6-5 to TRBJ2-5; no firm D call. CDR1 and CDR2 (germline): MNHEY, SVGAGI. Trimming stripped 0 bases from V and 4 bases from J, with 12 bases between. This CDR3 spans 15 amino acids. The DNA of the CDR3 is TGTGCCAGCAGTTACTCGATTAGTGGGCTAGAGACCCAGTACTTC. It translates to CASSYSISGLETQYF.

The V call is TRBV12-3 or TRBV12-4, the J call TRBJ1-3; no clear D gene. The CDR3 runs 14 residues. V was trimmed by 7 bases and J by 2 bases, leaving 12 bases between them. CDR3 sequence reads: CASTNLGAGNTIYF. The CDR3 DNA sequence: TGTGCCAGCACCAACTTAGGAGCTGGAAACACCATATATTTT.

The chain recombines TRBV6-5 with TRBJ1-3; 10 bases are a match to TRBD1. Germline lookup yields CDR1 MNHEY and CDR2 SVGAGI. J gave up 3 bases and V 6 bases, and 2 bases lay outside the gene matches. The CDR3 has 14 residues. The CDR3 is CASRTGGFGNTIYF. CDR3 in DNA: TGTGCCAGCAGGACAGGGGGCTTTGGAAACACCATATATTTT.

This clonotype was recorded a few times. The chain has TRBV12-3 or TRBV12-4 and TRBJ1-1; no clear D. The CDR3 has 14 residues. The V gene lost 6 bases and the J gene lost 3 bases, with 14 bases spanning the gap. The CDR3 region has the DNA TGTGCCAGCAGCCGCTCTGACTGGGACACTGAAGCTTTCTTT. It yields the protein CASSRSDWDTEAFF.

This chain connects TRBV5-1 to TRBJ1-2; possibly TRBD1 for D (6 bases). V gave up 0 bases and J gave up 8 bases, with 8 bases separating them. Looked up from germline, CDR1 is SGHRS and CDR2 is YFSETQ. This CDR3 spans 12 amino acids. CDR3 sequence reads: CASSLEGDGYTF. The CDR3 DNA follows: TGCGCCAGCAGCTTGGAGGGGGACGGCTACACCTTC.

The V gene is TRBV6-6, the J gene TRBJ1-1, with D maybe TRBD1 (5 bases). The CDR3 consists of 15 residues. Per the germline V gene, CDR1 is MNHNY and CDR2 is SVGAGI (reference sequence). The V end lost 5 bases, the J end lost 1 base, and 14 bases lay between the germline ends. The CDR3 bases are TGTGCCAGCAGTGGGCGTCGGGGGACGAACACTGAAGCTTTCTTT. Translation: CASSGRRGTNTEAFF.

For the CDR3, the DNA is TGCGCCAGCAGCCGTCGGGAGGAGGGCTACGAGCAGTACTTC. Its translation: CASSRREEGYEQYF. V and J are TRBV4-1 and TRBJ2-7, with 7 bases identical to TRBD2. Unmatched junction bases numbered 6, after V lost 4 bases and J lost 3 bases. Germline loops: CDR1 MGHRA, CDR2 YSYEKL. The CDR3 totals 14 residues.

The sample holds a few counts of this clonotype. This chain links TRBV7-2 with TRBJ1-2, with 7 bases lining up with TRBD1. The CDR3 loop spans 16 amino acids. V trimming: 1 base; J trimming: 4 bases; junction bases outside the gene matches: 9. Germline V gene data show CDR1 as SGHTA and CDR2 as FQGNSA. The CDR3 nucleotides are TGTGCCAGCAGCTTAGACCCGGACAGGTTGCTCTATGGCTACACCTTC. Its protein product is CASSLDPDRLLYGYTF.

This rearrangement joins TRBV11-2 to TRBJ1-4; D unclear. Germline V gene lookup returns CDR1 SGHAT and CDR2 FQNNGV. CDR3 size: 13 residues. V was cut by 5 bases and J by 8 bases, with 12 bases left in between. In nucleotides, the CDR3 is TGTGCCAGCAGCCCACGACCCGGGGAAAAACTGTTTTTT. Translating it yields CASSPRPGEKLFF.